The clone carrying this TCR beta chain was detected a few times. Its antigen is currently unknown. Germline V gene data show CDR1 as DFQATT and CDR2 as SNEGSKA (reference sequence). The CDR3 loop spans 15 amino acids. J lost 0 bases, V lost 0 bases, and 2 bases had no gene match. Unique molecular identifiers tagged individual cDNA molecules. TCRdb recomputed calls from the 5' RACE reads with MiXCR, one row per CDR3 protein. The sample gives tens of thousands of distinct CDR3 sequences, less than 20% of which show up once; around 12% is in the top ten. This specimen comes from a study of early T cells in non-severe SARS-CoV-2 infection. Looking at the study overall: Unpaired chains resulted from sequencing bulk RNA of unsorted whole blood.

Findings and limits, study-wide: VDJdb matching, biased toward anti-spike CD8 responses, missed private and CD4 specificities.

This sequence was found in an adult who was a healthcare worker with PCR-confirmed SARS-CoV-2 infection or an uninfected control (not recorded which). Sequencing used whole blood. The chain links TRBV20-1 to TRBJ2-7, with 10 bases aligning to TRBD2. The CDR3 DNA is TGCAGTGCTAGAGAAACTAGCGGGGTCTCCTACGAGCAGTACTTC. It specifies CSARETSGVSYEQYF.